This entry concerns a single T cell receptor beta chain. The antigen this receptor binds is unknown. One base away there is no much larger clone; base qualities are not given. This record comes from a study of CD8+ T cells in alopecia areata (dated by TCRdb to 2016 to 2019). Regarding the study in general: The treated patients, all with moderate-to-severe alopecia areata, were enrolled in an open-label pilot trial of oral tofacitinib given at 5 to 10 mg twice daily. Patients received tofacitinib for 6 to 18 months and were then followed off drug for 6 months to check for delayed response and recurrence. In treated patients, disease severity was measured using the SALT score, which gives the percentage of scalp surface area affected. High-throughput TCRbeta sequencing was used to examine T cell clonal expansion in alopecia areata in both the C3H/HeJ mouse model and human patients. Human TCRbeta sequencing covered scalp tissue and sorted CD4+ and CD8+ peripheral blood T cells from patchy and totalis/universalis alopecia areata patients and healthy controls. Biopsies were taken from tofacitinib-treated patients at baseline and at 4 and 24 weeks of treatment, and a later scalp biopsy was taken in several of the tofacitinib-treated patients. Scalp clonality was compared across normal scalp (n=4), patchy alopecia areata scalp (n=8), and alopecia totalis/universalis scalp (n=8). The RNA source kit depended on sample type: the PAXgene miRNA kit for fixed scalp, the miRNeasy kit for PBMCs, and the RNeasy kit for mouse skin. TCRbeta CDR3 regions were amplified by immunoSEQ multiplex PCR with 35 Vbeta forward and 13 Jbeta reverse primers. General study outcomes and caveats: Shared TCR sequences between patients were less evident than in mice, which may be partly attributable to HLA diversity in the patient population. Unlike mouse skin, where gammadelta T cells dominate, normal human skin contains resident alphabeta T cells that get sequenced too, which complicates analysis of the scalp TCR repertoire. Many expanded lesional clones were found to persist in scalp and blood during tofacitinib treatment, and relapse after treatment cessation may be partly explained by this persistence. Because the treated cohort was small and had only one nonresponder, larger studies are needed to examine links between baseline CD8+ expansion and response. Compared with normal scalp, lesional scalp had higher clonality and more expanded CD8+ clones, particularly in alopecia totalis/universalis, a pattern that suggests antigenic drive. Tofacitinib significantly decreased scalp clonality and the number of expanded CD8+ clones among the top 100 scalp clones.

Library preparation used the immunoSEQ multiplex PCR assay. RNA was extracted from all samples and reverse transcribed into cDNA as template for TCR sequencing. First-strand cDNA was synthesized using SuperScript III with a 2:1 mix of oligo-dT and random hexamers. A synthetic immune receptor repertoire was used to gauge amplification bias, and whatever bias remained was removed computationally. The original pipeline was this. Raw reads were preprocessed for error removal, and CDR3 was defined according to IMGT conventions as running from the conserved cysteine to phenylalanine. Clonality was calculated as 1 minus Shannon entropy normalized by log2 of the number of productive unique TCRs. Whether each scalp clone was CD4 or CD8 was inferred by checking scalp TCRbeta sequences against the CD4 and CD8 repertoires from sorted blood. The source is immuneACCESS, and TCRdb retained only in-frame sequences with V and J called. Part of the clones is not carried over; for the studies checked, unresolved V genes explain less than half of this, and the remainder is unexplained. V and J calls and clone size follow that table, whereas D and trimming were derived from the DNA. Present in this sample are some 190,000 clones, approximately 49% of which were seen just once. Around 9.1% of the sample comes from the top ten.

V ends up 4 bases short and J 4 bases short, with an unmatched junction base count of 4. The CDR3 covers 15 residues, taking in both the cysteine and the phenylalanine. The sequence is cut down to CDR3 DNA, 45 bases in frame from base 1. Looking up the germline V gene yields CDR1 SGHAT and CDR2 FQNNGV. What this sample's treatment or condition label stands for: oral pan-JAK inhibitor, 5-10 mg twice daily. From alopecia areata patients, peripheral blood was collected along with lesional scalp punch biopsies. PBMCs were isolated by density centrifugation and stained for CD3, CD4 and CD8, and CD4+ and CD8+ T cells were sorted on a FACSAria.

This material consisted of CD8+ T cells sorted from blood, taken at week 52, from a patient treated with tofacitinib. This sequence uses TRBV11-2 and TRBJ2-1; 10 middle bases align to TRBD2. This receptor was taken from a human donor with alopecia areata. The nucleotides read TGTGCCAGCAGCTCAGGACTAGCGGAATACAATGAGCAGTTCTTC. This translates into CASSSGLAEYNEQFF.